Below are 18 T cell receptor beta chains sequenced from a single sample in a study of blood T cell repertoires in COVID-19. Sequencing used immunoSEQ multiplex PCR; TCRdb keeps in-frame clones, though not all of them. The sample holds over 200,000 clones; around nine tenths are singletons and the top ten take less than 3.5%. The sample taken for sequencing was peripheral blood. These receptors were obtained from a woman between 55 and 75 years old with acute or convalescent COVID-19.

This clone showed up just a few times. The rearrangement joins TRBV7-9 to TRBJ2-7, with 9 nucleotides matching TRBD1. The CDR3 is 16 residues long. The V and J ends lost 2 bases and 5 bases, in that order; junction bases with no gene match: 10. Germline CDR1 and CDR2: SEHNR and FQNEAQ (reference sequence). The DNA of the CDR3 is TGTGCCAGCAGCTTACGCTCCGGGACAGGGAACAACGAGCAGTACTTC. As protein: CASSLRSGTGNNEQYF.

The V call is TRBV5-1, the J call TRBJ2-1, with D maybe TRBD2 (6 bases). CDR1 SGHRS and CDR2 YFSETQ come from the germline V gene. CDR3 length: 15 residues. V lost 1 base and J lost 8, with 16 bases in between. The CDR3 DNA reads TGCGCCAGCAGCTTGACGGCTAGTACGGGAGATGAGCAGTTCTTC. Translation gives CASSLTASTGDEQFF.

The chain couples TRBV10-3 to TRBJ2-1; 10 bases line up with TRBD2. Germline assignment: CDR1 ENHRY and CDR2 SYGVKD. V dropped 4 bases and J dropped 7; count of bases not matched to a gene: 4. The CDR3 totals 14 residues. This CDR3 is CAISAPGLANEQFF. In DNA, the CDR3 is TGTGCCATCAGTGCACCGGGACTAGCGAATGAGCAGTTCTTC.

J is TRBJ1-1 and V is TRBV6-5; 8 bases agree with TRBD1. Germline CDR1 is MNHEY and CDR2 is SVGAGI. CDR3 length: 13 residues. V lost 6 bases and J lost 6; bases outside the gene matches: 6. CDR3 in amino acids: CASRGTGAPEAFF. The DNA of the CDR3 is TGTGCCAGCAGGGGGACAGGAGCCCCTGAAGCTTTCTTT.

The chain uses TRBV4-2 and TRBJ2-3; the match to TRBD2 covers 12 bases. The ends lost 5 bases at V and 6 bases at J; junction bases unmatched: 15. Germline V gene lookup returns CDR1 LGHNA and CDR2 YNFKEQ. The CDR3 contains 18 residues. CDR3 region: CASSSNGGLAGGLDTQYF. The CDR3 DNA follows: TGTGCCAGCAGCTCAAACGGAGGGCTAGCGGGAGGGCTGGATACGCAGTATTTT.

The DNA of the CDR3 is TGTGCCAGCAGCCAAGATTGGCCAGGGTCAAGCAATCAGCCCCAGCATTTT. Translation gives CASSQDWPGSSNQPQHF. The chain combines TRBV3-1 (or the pseudogene TRBV3-2) with TRBJ1-5; tentative D call: TRBD1 (5 bases). Germline V CDR1 and CDR2: LGHDT, YNNKEL (reference sequence). V lost 0 bases to trimming and J lost 1 base, with 13 bases between them. CDR3 length equals 17 residues.

The gene calls are TRBV5-1 and TRBJ2-7; the D gene is possibly TRBD2 (6 bases). The CDR3 extends over 13 amino acids. V lost 3 bases, J lost 2 bases, and 9 bases lay in between. Germline loops: CDR1 SGHRS, CDR2 YFSETQ. CDR3: CASSSEGAYEQYF. CDR3 DNA: TGCGCCAGCAGCTCGGAGGGAGCCTACGAGCAGTACTTC.

The chain is built from TRBV18 and TRBJ1-1, with 7 bases fitting TRBD1. Germline loops: CDR1 KGHSH, CDR2 LQKENI. This CDR3 has 15 residues. V shed 3 bases and J 3 bases; nucleotides not matched to a gene: 7. As DNA, the CDR3 is TGTGCCAGCTCACCCCTACAGGGGAAGGACACTGAAGCTTTCTTT. Translating gives CASSPLQGKDTEAFF. Filled out from reference TRBV18 and TRBJ1-1, the complete variable domain reads NAGVMQNPRHLVRRRGQEARLRCSPMKGHSHVYWYRQLPEEGLKFMVYLQKENIIDESGMPKERFSAEFPKEGPSILRIQQVVRGDSAAYFCASSPLQGKDTEAFFGQGTRLTVV.

Comment on this clone: Germline and junction disagree at one end, which may indicate a read error. The genes are TRBV19 and TRBJ2-5; D gene ambiguous. The germline V gene has CDR1 LNHDA and CDR2 SQIVND (reference sequence). CDR3 length equals 14 residues. CDR3 bases: TGTGCCAGTAGTATTCCCGGTCTAACCGAGAGCCAGTACTTC. Translating it yields CASSIPGLTESQYF.

The rearrangement uses TRBV19 and TRBJ1-1; D is perhaps TRBD1 (5 bases). Deletions cut 4 bases from V and 0 bases from J, with 12 bases between. This CDR3 spans 15 amino acids. Germline V gene lookup returns CDR1 LNHDA and CDR2 SQIVND (reference sequence). The CDR3 spells CASSRRDVMNTEAFF. The DNA of the CDR3 is TGTGCCAGTAGTAGGCGGGACGTTATGAACACTGAAGCTTTCTTT.

V gene TRBV28 combines with J gene TRBJ2-7; TRBD1 matches 9 bases. The CDR3 contains 15 residues. J was trimmed by 3 bases and V by 4 bases; bases with no gene match: 7. Germline CDR1 and CDR2: MDHEN and SYDVKM. The CDR3 protein is CASSSTGTGNYEQYF. The CDR3 coding sequence is TGTGCCAGCAGTTCAACCGGGACAGGGAACTACGAGCAGTACTTC.

The sample holds one count of this clone. CDR3 nucleotides: TGTGCCAGCAGCATGGTTCGGGGGGTAGGCTATGGCTACACCTTC. Encoded protein: CASSMVRGVGYGYTF. The chain couples TRBV7-9 to TRBJ1-2; perhaps TRBD1 as D (5 bases). There are 15 residues in the CDR3. Germline V gene sequence: CDR1 SEHNR, CDR2 FQNEAQ (reference sequence). V was trimmed by 5 bases and J by 4 bases, leaving 17 bases between them.

The chain recombines TRBV28 with TRBJ1-2; no clear D. Germline CDR1 and CDR2: MDHEN and SYDVKM. V was pared by 3 bases and J by 0 bases, with 8 bases between. CDR3 length: 14 residues. Written as DNA, the CDR3 is TGTGCCAGCAGTTTTGCCAGATCTAACTATGGCTACACCTTC. As protein: CASSFARSNYGYTF.

In this sample, this clone turned up many times. The gene calls are TRBV7-2 and TRBJ2-7; tentatively, D is TRBD2 (5 bases). V dropped 6 bases and J dropped 5 bases, with 14 bases sitting between them. This CDR3 has 13 amino acids. The V gene's germline CDR1 is SGHTA and CDR2 FQGNSA. Written as DNA, the CDR3 is TGTGCCAGCAGGAGCGAGGGCTTCCACGAGCAGTACTTC. Translated: CASRSEGFHEQYF.

The chain combines TRBV23-1 with TRBJ1-6; 8 nucleotides align to TRBD1. TRBV23-1 is sorted into the ORF group, with uncertain function. V trimming: 7 bases; J trimming: 7 bases; junction bases outside the gene matches: 18. This CDR3 is built from 18 residues. The DNA of the CDR3 is TGCGCCAGCAAACCACGGGAGACAGGGGCTGTTGGGAATTCACCCCTCCACTTT. This gives the protein CASKPRETGAVGNSPLHF.

The V and J genes are TRBV4-1 and TRBJ1-3; perhaps TRBD1 as D (6 bases). Germline V gives CDR1 MGHRA, CDR2 YSYEKL. CDR3 length equals 13 residues. The germline V and J ends were trimmed by 2 bases and 4 bases, with 6 bases remaining between them. CDR3 DNA: TGCGCCAGCAGCCAAAGGGGGGGAAACACCATATATTTT. Protein sequence: CASSQRGGNTIYF.

This clone came up once. V is TRBV19 and J is TRBJ1-2; 9 positions match TRBD1. CDR3 length: 13 amino acids. The V and J ends lost 9 bases and 0 bases, in that order; junction bases with no gene match: 2. The V gene's germline CDR1 is LNHDA and CDR2 SQIVND (reference sequence). Here the CDR3 DNA reads TGTGCCAGCCGGGACAGGGCTAACTATGGCTACACCTTC. Translation: CASRDRANYGYTF.

This clone has a single count. The chain links TRBV6-5 to TRBJ2-3; D possibly corresponds to TRBD1 (5 bases). The length of the CDR3 is 13 residues. Germline CDR1 MNHEY, CDR2 SVGAGI. V gave up 7 bases and J gave up 2 bases, with 10 bases separating them. DNA of the CDR3: TGTGCCAGCATCAAGGACAACACAGATACGCAGTATTTT. It is translated as CASIKDNTDTQYF.